The T cell receptor beta chain under discussion was sequenced for a study of technical replicates of blood from a handful of donors. The repertoire was sequenced with immunoSEQ multiplex PCR; TCRdb's copy has only in-frame clones and lacks some. The sample shows 65,000 to 85,000 clones, 90% to 95% of them seen only once. J was trimmed by 5 bases and V by 3 bases; bases with no gene match: 12. Germline loops: CDR1 MDHEN, CDR2 SYDVKM. The CDR3 has 16 residues. V and J are TRBV28 and TRBJ2-7, with 8 bases lining up with TRBD1. The receptor's source is a human donor in good health. Sequenced: T cells isolated from PBMCs. The CDR3 DNA reads as TGTGCCAGCAGTTTTCCTCGGACAGGGTTTTTCAACGAGCAGTACTTC. It codes for CASSFPRTGFFNEQYF.